This T cell receptor (beta chain) was documented in a study of blood T cell repertoires in COVID-19. Study as a whole: Both acute and convalescent COVID-19 samples were obtained from the United States, Italy and Spain. T cells, B-cell-depleted T cells, or PBMCs provided the cDNA or gDNA that served as material.

V was trimmed by 2 bases and J by 4 bases, leaving 18 bases between them. This CDR3 region has 17 residues. CDR1 and CDR2 from the germline V gene are SGHTA and FQGNSA. Repertoires were generated with immunoSEQ multiplex PCR, while TCRdb's copy carries only in-frame clones and drops some. The sample comprises 100,000 to 150,000 clones, around 86% of which are singletons, and roughly 27% rests with the top ten. Sequencing was carried out using peripheral blood. The source of this sequence is a woman aged 80 or over with acute or convalescent COVID-19. The J gene is TRBJ1-3, the V gene TRBV7-2; D may be TRBD1 (6 bases). The CDR3 spells CASSLYSMGARGNTIYF. The CDR3 DNA is TGTGCCAGCAGCTTATATAGTATGGGGGCGCGGGGAAACACCATATATTTT. The whole variable domain, remainder taken from reference TRBV7-2 and TRBJ1-3, is GAGVSQSPSNKVTEKGKDVELRCDPISGHTALYWYRQSLGQGLEFLIYFQGNSAPDKSGLPSDRFSAERTGGSVSTLTIQRTQQEDSAVYLCASSLYSMGARGNTIYFGEGSWLTVV.